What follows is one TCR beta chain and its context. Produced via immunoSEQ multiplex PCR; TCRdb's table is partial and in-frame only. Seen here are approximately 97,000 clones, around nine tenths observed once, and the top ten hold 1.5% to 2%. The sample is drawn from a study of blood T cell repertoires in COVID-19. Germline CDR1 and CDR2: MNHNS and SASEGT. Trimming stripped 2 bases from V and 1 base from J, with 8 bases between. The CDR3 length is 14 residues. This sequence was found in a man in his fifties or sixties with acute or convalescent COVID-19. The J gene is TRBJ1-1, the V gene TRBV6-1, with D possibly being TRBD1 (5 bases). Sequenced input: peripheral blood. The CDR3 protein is CASSELGGNTEAFF. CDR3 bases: TGTGCCAGCAGTGAACTCGGGGGGAACACTGAAGCTTTCTTT.